This T cell receptor (beta chain) appears in the sequencing data of a study of cytomegalovirus exposure and HLA in healthy donors. Whole-study context: The 95 to 150 validation repertoires used the same platform as the 500 to 700 first-cohort repertoires, a later analysis reported.

Regarding the study as a whole: According to reports, the classifier identified cytomegalovirus status with high specificity and sensitivity. Cytomegalovirus association was assigned to more than 150 TCR beta chains.

The approximately 120-subject validation cohort, separate from the approximately 670-subject first cohort, included the donors. The assay was immunoSEQ multiplex PCR, and TCRdb's table has in-frame clones only and misses some. The repertoire holds approximately 260,000 clones, with 86% as singletons. Notes on this clone: Its antigen is not identified.

This receptor was obtained from a young woman in good health and CMV-seronegative. The sample consisted of PBMCs.

DNA of the CDR3: TGTGCCAGCAGTTACAAATCGACAGGGGGGAGCTACGAGCAGTACTTC. It specifies CASSYKSTGGSYEQYF. The chain combines TRBV6-6 with TRBJ2-7; TRBD1 matches 9 bases. Germline V CDR1 and CDR2: MNHNY, SVGAGI (reference sequence). The CDR3 covers 16 residues. V shed 2 bases, J shed 3 bases, and the junction held 8 bases outside the gene matches.